This T cell receptor beta chain emerged from a study of blood T cell repertoires in COVID-19. Turning to the study itself: The study drew acute and convalescent COVID-19 samples from the United States, Italy and Spain.

A Seattle source enrolled patients during active infection and followed them longitudinally. Per the original data handling: Amplification of reference gene primers provided the estimated nucleated cell counts. TCRdb keeps only in-frame clones here, not all; method: immunoSEQ multiplex PCR. That table gives V, J and clone size, and the DNA gave D and trimming. This table holds fewer than 350,000 clones, around 89% found once. Per germline, CDR1 MDHEN and CDR2 SYDVKM. V was pared by 7 bases and J by 4 bases, with 11 bases of the junction left unmatched. This CDR3 has 15 residues. The clonotype originates from a woman in her thirties with COVID-19, enrolled during active disease. This chain uses TRBV28 with TRBJ1-2; TRBD1 aligns across 8 bases. Input material: peripheral blood. CDR3 sequence reads: CASTTEQGAVYGYTF. The CDR3, as DNA: TGTGCCAGCACCACCGAGCAGGGGGCTGTCTATGGCTACACCTTC.